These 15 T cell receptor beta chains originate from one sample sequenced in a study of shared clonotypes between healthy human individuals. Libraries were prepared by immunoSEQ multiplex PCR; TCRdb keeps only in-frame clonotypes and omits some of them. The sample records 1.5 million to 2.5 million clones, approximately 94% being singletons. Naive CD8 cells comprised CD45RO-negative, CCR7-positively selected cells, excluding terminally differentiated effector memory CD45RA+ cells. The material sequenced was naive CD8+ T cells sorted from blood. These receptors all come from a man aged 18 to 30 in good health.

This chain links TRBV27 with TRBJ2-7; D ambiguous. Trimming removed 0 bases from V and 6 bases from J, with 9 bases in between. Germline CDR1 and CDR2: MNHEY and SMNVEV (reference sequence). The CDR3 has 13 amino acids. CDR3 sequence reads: CASSLSQSSEQYF. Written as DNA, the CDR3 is TGTGCCAGCAGTTTATCACAGTCGAGCGAGCAGTACTTC.

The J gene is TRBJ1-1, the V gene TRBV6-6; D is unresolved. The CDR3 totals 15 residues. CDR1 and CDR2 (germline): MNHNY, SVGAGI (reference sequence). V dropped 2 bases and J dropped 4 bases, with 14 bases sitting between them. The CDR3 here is CASSYREGLGTEAFF. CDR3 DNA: TGTGCCAGCAGTTACAGAGAGGGTCTGGGCACTGAAGCTTTCTTT.

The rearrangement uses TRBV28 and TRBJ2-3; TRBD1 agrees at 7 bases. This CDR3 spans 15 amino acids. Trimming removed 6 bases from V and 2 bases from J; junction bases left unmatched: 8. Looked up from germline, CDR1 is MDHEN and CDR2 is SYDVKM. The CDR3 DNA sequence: TGTGCCAGCAGGGTAGGGGACAGAAACACAGATACGCAGTATTTT. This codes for CASRVGDRNTDTQYF.

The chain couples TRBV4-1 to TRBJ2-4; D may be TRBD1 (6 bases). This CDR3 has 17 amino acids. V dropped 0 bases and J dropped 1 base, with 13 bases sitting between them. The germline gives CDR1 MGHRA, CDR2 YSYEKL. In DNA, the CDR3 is TGCGCCAGCAGCCAAGAAGGTCAGGGGTTCGCCAAAAACATTCAGTACTTC. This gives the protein CASSQEGQGFAKNIQYF.

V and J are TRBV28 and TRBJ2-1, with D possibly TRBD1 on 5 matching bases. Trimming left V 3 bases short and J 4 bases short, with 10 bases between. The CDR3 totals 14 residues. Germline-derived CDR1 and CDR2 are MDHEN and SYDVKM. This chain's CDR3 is CASSLLTAYNEQFF. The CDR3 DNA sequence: TGTGCCAGCAGTTTGTTGACAGCTTACAATGAGCAGTTCTTC.

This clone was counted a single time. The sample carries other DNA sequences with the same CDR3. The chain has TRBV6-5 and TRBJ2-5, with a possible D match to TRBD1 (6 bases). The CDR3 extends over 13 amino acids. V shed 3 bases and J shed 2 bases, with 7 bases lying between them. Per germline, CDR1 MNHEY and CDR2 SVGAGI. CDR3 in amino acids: CASSYTGQETQYF. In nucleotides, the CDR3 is TGTGCCAGCAGTTATACAGGGCAAGAGACCCAGTACTTC.

This CDR3 is CASSLRAGDRTYEQYF. The CDR3, as DNA: TGTGCCAGCAGCTTAAGGGCCGGCGACAGAACATACGAGCAGTACTTC. The rearrangement links TRBV11-2 to TRBJ2-7; possible D gene TRBD1, 5 bases. The V and J ends lost 2 bases and 4 bases respectively, with 18 bases between them. Germline V gives CDR1 SGHAT, CDR2 FQNNGV. This CDR3 region has 16 residues. The full variable domain, its missing parts supplied by reference TRBV11-2 and TRBJ2-7, is EAGVAQSPRYKIIEKRQSVAFWCNPISGHATLYWYQQILGQGPKLLIQFQNNGVVDDSQLPKDRFSAERLKGVDSTLKIQPAKLEDSAVYLCASSLRAGDRTYEQYFGPGTRLTVT.

The CDR3 DNA follows: TGCGCCAGCAGCCAAGATTGGGGGGCTGAGGATGAAAAACTGTTTTTT. It encodes CASSQDWGAEDEKLFF. The J gene is TRBJ1-4, the V gene TRBV4-3; perhaps TRBD1 as D (6 bases). Trimming took 0 bases from V and 6 from J, leaving 14 bases between them. Germline CDR1 LGHNA, CDR2 YSLEER. CDR3 length: 16 residues.

CDR3 DNA sequence: TGTGCCAGCTCCGAAGTGGGGGCTTCGTACGAGCAGTACTTC. This sequence encodes CASSEVGASYEQYF. The V and J genes are TRBV18 and TRBJ2-7, with D maybe TRBD1 (6 bases). V was trimmed by 6 bases and J by 4 bases, leaving 16 bases between them. The CDR3 extends over 14 amino acids. The V gene's germline CDR1 is KGHSH and CDR2 LQKENI.

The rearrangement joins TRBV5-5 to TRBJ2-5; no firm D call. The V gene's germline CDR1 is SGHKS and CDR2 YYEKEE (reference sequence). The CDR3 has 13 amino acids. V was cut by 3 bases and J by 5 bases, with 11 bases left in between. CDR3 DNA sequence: TGTGCCAGCAGCTCCCCTAACGTGGAGACCCAGTACTTC. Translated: CASSSPNVETQYF.

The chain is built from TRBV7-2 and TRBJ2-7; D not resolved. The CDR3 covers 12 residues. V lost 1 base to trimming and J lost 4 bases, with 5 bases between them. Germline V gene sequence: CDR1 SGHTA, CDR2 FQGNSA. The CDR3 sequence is CASSLDWYEQYF. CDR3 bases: TGTGCCAGCAGCTTAGACTGGTACGAGCAGTACTTC.

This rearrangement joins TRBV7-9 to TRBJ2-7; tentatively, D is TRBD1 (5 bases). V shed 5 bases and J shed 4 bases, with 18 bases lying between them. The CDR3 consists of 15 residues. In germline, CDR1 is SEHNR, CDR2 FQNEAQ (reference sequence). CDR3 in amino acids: CASSPPPAREYEQYF. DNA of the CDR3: TGTGCCAGCAGCCCGCCCCCCGCCAGGGAATACGAGCAGTACTTC.

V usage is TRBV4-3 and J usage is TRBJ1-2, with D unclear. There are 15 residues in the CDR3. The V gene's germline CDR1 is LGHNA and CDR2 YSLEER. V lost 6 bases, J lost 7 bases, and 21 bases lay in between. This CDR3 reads CASRLSVRASGGYTF. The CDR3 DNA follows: TGCGCCAGCAGACTATCTGTAAGAGCCTCGGGTGGCTACACCTTC.

The CDR3 bases are TGCGCCAGCAGCTCGGGACTAGCGGGGAAGGAGGTAGCCAAAAACATTCAGTACTTC. This gives the protein CASSSGLAGKEVAKNIQYF. The chain has TRBV4-1 and TRBJ2-4; 13 bases fit TRBD2. The CDR3 extends over 19 amino acids. CDR1 and CDR2 (germline): MGHRA, YSYEKL. V shed 5 bases and J 0 bases; nucleotides not matched to a gene: 10.

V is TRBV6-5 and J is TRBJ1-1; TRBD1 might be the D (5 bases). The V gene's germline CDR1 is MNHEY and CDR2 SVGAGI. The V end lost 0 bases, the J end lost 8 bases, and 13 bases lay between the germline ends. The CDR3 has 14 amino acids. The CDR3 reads CASSYSEGIAEAFF. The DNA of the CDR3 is TGTGCCAGCAGTTACTCGGAGGGGATAGCCGAAGCTTTCTTT.